What follows are 32 T cell receptor beta chains derived from one specimen sequenced in a study of T cell responses to AZD1222 COVID-19 vaccine (dated by TCRdb to about 2021). Read against the paper, the sample's time point label means: baseline before first vaccination. The library was produced with the immunoSEQ multiplex PCR assay. Imported from immuneACCESS, the table was reduced by TCRdb to in-frame sequences with V and J called. These copies leave out some clones; in studies compared against another copy, an unresolved V gene accounts for under half, and the cause of the remainder is not known. The table for this sample lists about 140,000 clones; 80% to 90% of them were counted only once. The ten largest make up roughly 2% of the sample. The sample here was peripheral blood, taken on day 0 of AZD1222 vaccination. These TCRs come from an adult in good health.

The chain employs TRBV7-2 and TRBJ1-2, with D unclear. CDR1 SGHTA and CDR2 FQGNSA come from the germline V gene. This CDR3 spans 14 amino acids. The V end was cut by 5 bases, the J end by 2 bases, with 12 bases between. The CDR3 protein is CASSPTPMNYGYTF. The CDR3 DNA reads as TGTGCCAGCAGCCCAACCCCGATGAACTATGGCTACACCTTC. Full variable domain (missing parts from reference TRBV7-2 and TRBJ1-2): GAGVSQSPSNKVTEKGKDVELRCDPISGHTALYWYRQSLGQGLEFLIYFQGNSAPDKSGLPSDRFSAERTGGSVSTLTIQRTQQEDSAVYLCASSPTPMNYGYTFGSGTRLTVV.

The chain recombines TRBV30 with TRBJ1-5; 8 bases map to TRBD1. The V segment lost 2 bases and the J segment 0 bases; nucleotides outside the gene matches: 15. This CDR3 is 19 amino acids long. Germline CDR1 GTSNPN, CDR2 SVGIG (reference sequence). The CDR3 is CAWSSGTGPSLNSNQPQHF. CDR3 DNA: TGTGCCTGGAGTTCCGGGACAGGACCTTCTTTAAATAGCAATCAGCCCCAGCATTTT.

This rearrangement joins TRBV6-5 to TRBJ2-7; 9 positions agree with TRBD1. V shed 5 bases, J shed 3 bases, and the junction held 5 bases outside the gene matches. This CDR3 region has 14 residues. CDR1 is MNHEY, CDR2 SVGAGI, per germline. The CDR3 coding sequence is TGTGCCAGCAGTCCGACAGGGGGAAACTACGAGCAGTACTTC. Translation gives CASSPTGGNYEQYF.

CDR3 amino acids: CASSLAGYSNQPQHF. CDR3 sequence (DNA): TGTGCCAGCAGTTTGGCAGGTTATAGCAATCAGCCCCAGCATTTT. The chain uses TRBV27 and TRBJ1-5; no clear D gene. The length of the CDR3 is 15 residues. Germline V gives CDR1 MNHEY, CDR2 SMNVEV (reference sequence). Trimming took 3 bases from V and 0 from J, leaving 9 bases between them.

This chain joins TRBV19 and TRBJ1-1; TRBD1 is a possible D gene (5 bases). Trimming took 6 bases from V and 3 from J, leaving 17 bases between them. The V gene's germline CDR1 is LNHDA and CDR2 SQIVND (reference sequence). The CDR3 length is 15 residues. The CDR3 DNA follows: TGTGCCAGTAGCGGCTTAGGAGCGGGGGACACTGAAGCTTTCTTT. It encodes CASSGLGAGDTEAFF.

This chain uses TRBV5-4 with TRBJ1-2; D remains ambiguous. V was clipped by 0 bases and J by 4 bases, with 10 bases between them. This CDR3 comprises 14 residues. The germline gives CDR1 SGHNT, CDR2 YYREEE (reference sequence). CDR3 sequence (DNA): TGTGCCAGCAGCTTGGACAGTCCAATCTATGGCTACACCTTC. This translates into CASSLDSPIYGYTF.

The chain recombines TRBV27 with TRBJ1-5, with TRBD1 identical over 10 bases. The junction had 8 bases not matched to a gene; V was cut back by 6 bases and J by 0 bases. CDR1 is MNHEY and CDR2 is SMNVEV in the germline V gene (reference sequence). The CDR3 runs to 17 residues. The CDR3 nucleotides read TGTGCCAGCAGCTCCGGGACAGGGGTTTATAGCAATCAGCCCCAGCATTTT. It specifies CASSSGTGVYSNQPQHF.

The rearrangement uses TRBV30 and TRBJ1-1; the D is unclear. CDR1 and CDR2 (germline): GTSNPN, SVGIG (reference sequence). V was cut by 5 bases and J by 5 bases, with 15 bases left in between. The CDR3 length is 13 residues. The DNA for the CDR3 is TGTGCCTGGTTTGACCGCCGGAGGACTGAAGCTTTCTTT. Translating gives CAWFDRRRTEAFF.

The chain combines TRBV19 with TRBJ1-1; 7 bases agree with TRBD1. This CDR3 has 13 residues. Germline loops: CDR1 LNHDA, CDR2 SQIVND (reference sequence). V shed 7 bases, J shed 6 bases, and the junction held 8 bases outside the gene matches. The CDR3 loop is CASMRTGSPEAFF. CDR3 DNA sequence: TGTGCCAGTATGAGGACAGGTAGCCCTGAAGCTTTCTTT. Drawing the rest from reference TRBV19 and TRBJ1-1, the complete variable domain is DGGITQSPKYLFRKEGQNVTLSCEQNLNHDAMYWYRQDPGQGLRLIYYSQIVNDFQKGDIAEGYSVSREKKESFPLTVTSAQKNPTAFYLCASMRTGSPEAFFGQGTRLTVV.

This clone came up once. This sample also contains other DNA sequences that code for the same CDR3. The chain uses TRBV28 and TRBJ1-1; D uncertain. CDR1 and CDR2 from the germline V gene are MDHEN and SYDVKM. Deletions cut 4 bases from V and 4 bases from J, with 7 bases between. This CDR3 contains 12 residues. The chain's CDR3 is CASSYRGTEAFF. Here the CDR3 DNA reads TGTGCCAGCAGTTATCGAGGCACTGAAGCTTTCTTT.

This clone was counted a single time. This chain links TRBV20-1 with TRBJ2-6, with TRBD1 matching 11 bases. The CDR3 totals 17 residues. Germline V gene sequence: CDR1 DFQATT, CDR2 SNEGSKA (reference sequence). V was pared by 3 bases and J by 0 bases, with 4 bases of the junction left unmatched. CDR3 loop: CSASSGTGGSGANVLTF. DNA for the CDR3: TGCAGTGCTAGTTCCGGGACAGGGGGCTCTGGGGCCAACGTCCTGACTTTC.

This clone was seen just once. J is TRBJ1-2 and V is TRBV7-9, with D tentatively TRBD1 (5 bases). The V end was cut by 0 bases, the J end by 7 bases, with 12 bases between. Germline values: CDR1 SEHNR, CDR2 FQNEAQ (reference sequence). There are 14 residues in the CDR3. The CDR3 loop is CASSLARGAGGYTF. Written as DNA, the CDR3 is TGTGCCAGCAGCTTAGCGCGAGGGGCCGGTGGCTACACCTTC.

The rearrangement uses TRBV15 and TRBJ1-5; TRBD1 matches 10 bases. The germline gives CDR1 LNHNV, CDR2 YYDKDF (reference sequence). The CDR3 totals 19 residues. The ends lost 4 bases at V and 0 bases at J; junction bases unmatched: 12. For the CDR3, the DNA is TGTGCCACCAGCAACCCGACAGGGGGCTTAAGACTTAGCAATCAGCCCCAGCATTTT. It specifies CATSNPTGGLRLSNQPQHF.

The V and J genes are TRBV29-1 and TRBJ1-1, with D perhaps TRBD1 (6 bases). The CDR3 totals 11 residues. The V end lost 7 bases, the J end lost 5 bases, and 11 bases lay between the germline ends. In germline, CDR1 is SQVTM, CDR2 ANQGSEA. CDR3 in DNA: TGCAGCGCCGGGGGCAGGACTGAAGCTTTCTTT. Its translation is CSAGGRTEAFF.

V gene TRBV18 combines with J gene TRBJ1-6; 8 nucleotides line up with TRBD1. CDR3 length: 16 amino acids. The J segment lost 7 bases and the V segment lost 4 bases, leaving 9 bases of the junction unmatched. CDR1 KGHSH and CDR2 LQKENI come from the germline V gene. This CDR3 is CASSQTDRGANSPLHF. DNA for the CDR3: TGTGCCAGCTCACAAACTGACAGGGGCGCAAATTCACCCCTCCACTTT. The full variable domain, rest sourced from reference TRBV18 and TRBJ1-6, is NAGVMQNPRHLVRRRGQEARLRCSPMKGHSHVYWYRQLPEEGLKFMVYLQKENIIDESGMPKERFSAEFPKEGPSILRIQQVVRGDSAAYFCASSQTDRGANSPLHFGNGTRLTVT.

The gene calls are TRBV9 and TRBJ2-7; tentative D call: TRBD1 (5 bases). CDR1 SGDLS and CDR2 YYNGEE come from the germline V gene. V lost 4 bases, J lost 6 bases, and 20 bases lay in between. The CDR3 has 15 amino acids. The CDR3 nucleotides read TGTGCCAGCAGCCCCCGTCAAGGGGTAGGGTTCGAGCAGTACTTC. Protein product: CASSPRQGVGFEQYF.

The gene calls are TRBV6-5 and TRBJ2-2; D unclear. Germline assignment: CDR1 MNHEY and CDR2 SVGAGI. This CDR3 spans 13 amino acids. Deletions cut 4 bases from V and 3 bases from J, with 6 bases between. DNA for the CDR3: TGTGCCAGCAGTTCTGCCCACACCGGGGAGCTGTTTTTT. This translates into CASSSAHTGELFF.

This clone occurred once. The CDR3 protein is CASSLAAASNQPQHF. The CDR3 region has the DNA TGTGCCAGCAGCTTAGCGGCGGCCAGCAATCAGCCCCAGCATTTT. The chain carries TRBV7-2 and TRBJ1-5; D not certain. Germline values: CDR1 SGHTA, CDR2 FQGNSA. Trimming removed 0 bases at V and 1 base at J, with 7 bases between. The CDR3 has 15 residues.

The chain couples TRBV7-9 to TRBJ1-1, with unresolved D. The CDR3 is made up of 12 amino acids. Germline V gene data show CDR1 as SEHNR and CDR2 as FQNEAQ (reference sequence). Trimming removed 5 bases from V and 7 bases from J, with 11 bases in between. The CDR3 spells CASSKADREAFF. DNA of the CDR3: TGTGCCAGCAGCAAAGCGGACCGTGAAGCTTTCTTT.

The chain is built from TRBV6-1 and TRBJ1-2; D uncertain. The CDR3 sequence is 14 residues long. The ends were cut back, 3 bases at V and 6 bases at J, with 14 bases in the middle. The V gene's germline CDR1 is MNHNS and CDR2 SASEGT. CDR3 protein: CASSDEGRKDGYTF. The CDR3 region has the DNA TGTGCCAGCAGTGATGAGGGTAGGAAGGATGGCTACACCTTC.

V and J are TRBV27 and TRBJ1-1; D might be TRBD1 (6 bases). The CDR3 length is 15 residues. Trimming shortened V by 5 bases and J by 1 base, and 14 bases separated the two germline ends. Germline-derived CDR1 and CDR2 are MNHEY and SMNVEV (reference sequence). The CDR3 loop is CASSPKKTGNTEAFF. CDR3 nucleotide sequence: TGTGCCAGCAGTCCCAAGAAGACAGGGAACACTGAAGCTTTCTTT.

The V gene is TRBV21-1, the J gene TRBJ2-2; the D call in the table, TRBD2, was not verified against the DNA. TRBV21-1 is marked as a pseudogene. The CDR3 consists of 14 residues. The CDR3 bases are TGTGCCAGCAACCACTGGAGAGGACTAGGGGAGCTGTTTTTT. It is translated as CASNHWRGLGELFF.

The chain carries TRBV5-5 and TRBJ1-1; TRBD1 is a possible D gene (5 bases). CDR1 is SGHKS, CDR2 YYEKEE, per germline (reference sequence). This CDR3 spans 17 amino acids. V gave up 0 bases and J gave up 3 bases, with 18 bases separating them. The CDR3 DNA reads as TGTGCCAGCAGCTTGGCCCTACAGGCAGTTGGGGACACTGAAGCTTTCTTT. Its translation is CASSLALQAVGDTEAFF. The complete variable domain, with remaining parts taken from reference TRBV5-5 and TRBJ1-1, reads DAGVTQSPTHLIKTRGQQVTLRCSPISGHKSVSWYQQVLGQGPQFIFQYYEKEERGRGNFPDRFSARQFPNYSSELNVNALLLGDSALYLCASSLALQAVGDTEAFFGQGTRLTVV.

The CDR3 here is CASSFGTSSYNEQFF. CDR3 nucleotide sequence: TGTGCCAGCAGCTTTGGGACTTCCTCCTACAATGAGCAGTTCTTC. The chain combines TRBV5-8 with TRBJ2-1; D is possibly TRBD2 (6 bases). The CDR3 is 15 residues long. With 2 bases removed from V and 0 bases from J, the gap between germline ends came to 9 bases. Germline V gene sequence: CDR1 SGHTS, CDR2 YDEGEE.

This chain joins TRBV7-2 and TRBJ1-5; 10 bases fit TRBD1. The CDR3 contains 17 residues. V shed 4 bases and J 4 bases; nucleotides not matched to a gene: 10. CDR1 SGHTA and CDR2 FQGNSA come from the germline V gene. The CDR3 loop reads CASSSWPGQGVNQPQHF. CDR3 bases: TGTGCCAGCAGCTCATGGCCCGGACAGGGGGTTAATCAGCCCCAGCATTTT.

The chain is built from TRBV9 and TRBJ2-3; TRBD1 might be the D (5 bases). The V gene lost 3 bases and the J gene lost 3 bases, with 11 bases spanning the gap. The CDR3 is 14 amino acids. Germline V gene data show CDR1 as SGDLS and CDR2 as YYNGEE. This chain's CDR3 is CASSAWTQTDTQYF. DNA for the CDR3: TGTGCCAGCAGCGCTTGGACACAGACAGATACGCAGTATTTT.

This clone was observed a handful of times. The chain links TRBV19 to TRBJ1-1; D not resolved. The CDR3 is 11 amino acids. Germline values: CDR1 LNHDA, CDR2 SQIVND (reference sequence). Trimming took 7 bases from V and 5 from J, leaving 8 bases between them. The DNA of the CDR3 is TGTGCCAGTATGGAGGGTACTGAAGCTTTCTTT. As protein: CASMEGTEAFF.

The chain carries TRBV6-5 and TRBJ1-2; a possible D gene is TRBD1 (5 bases). Germline V gene lookup returns CDR1 MNHEY and CDR2 SVGAGI. Trimming cost V 6 bases and J 7 bases, with 15 bases left between them. CDR3 length: 13 residues. CDR3 in amino acids: CASSELRGVGYTF. DNA of the CDR3: TGTGCCAGCAGCGAGCTACGGGGGGTTGGCTACACCTTC.

The rearrangement uses TRBV14 and TRBJ2-1; TRBD1 matches at 7 bases. This CDR3 is built from 16 residues. Germline V gene data show CDR1 as SGHDN and CDR2 as FVKESK. The trim removed 3 bases at V and 8 bases at J, leaving 13 bases unmatched. The CDR3 region has the DNA TGTGCCAGCAGCCAGCCCGGGACAGCGTCGTACTATGAGCAGTTCTTC. It encodes CASSQPGTASYYEQFF.

The chain couples TRBV21-1 to TRBJ1-2. TRBV21-1 is reported as a pseudogene. The CDR3 extends over 17 amino acids. CDR3: CASRGLDRWFPMDGYTF. CDR3 DNA: TGTGCCAGTAGGGGACTAGACAGGTGGTTCCCTATGGATGGCTACACCTTC.

This sequence joins TRBV4-1 and TRBJ1-2, with a possible D match to TRBD1 (6 bases). Between the trimmed V and J ends, which lost 3 bases and 1 base, there was a span of 9 bases. The CDR3 sequence is 14 residues long. In germline, CDR1 is MGHRA, CDR2 YSYEKL. CDR3 sequence: CASSHQGSNYGYTF. In DNA, the CDR3 is TGCGCCAGCAGCCACCAGGGGAGTAACTATGGCTACACCTTC.

This chain connects TRBV6-2 or TRBV6-3 to TRBJ1-2; D call uncertain. V lost 2 bases and J 4 bases, leaving 14 bases between the germline ends. The CDR3 runs 15 residues. Germline values: CDR1 MNHEY, CDR2 SVGEGT. CDR3 region: CASSYGREPSYGYTF. In nucleotides, the CDR3 is TGTGCCAGCAGTTACGGCCGGGAGCCCTCCTATGGCTACACCTTC.